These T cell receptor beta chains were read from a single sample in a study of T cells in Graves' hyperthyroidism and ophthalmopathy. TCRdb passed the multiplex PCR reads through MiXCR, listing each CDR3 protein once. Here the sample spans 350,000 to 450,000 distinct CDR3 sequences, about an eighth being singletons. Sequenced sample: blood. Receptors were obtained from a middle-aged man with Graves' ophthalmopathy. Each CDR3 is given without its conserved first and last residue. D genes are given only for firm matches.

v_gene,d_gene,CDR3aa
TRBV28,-,ASTIMAGEYGYT
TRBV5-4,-,ASSRGQPNNAPLH
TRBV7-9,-,ASSPPGLPKETQY
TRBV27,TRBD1,ATNRDRAGETQY
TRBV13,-,ASSLGQNPGYGYT
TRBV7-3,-,ASSSTGSSTDTQY
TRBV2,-,ASSDVSDEQF
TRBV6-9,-,ATHRRGQETQY
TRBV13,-,ASSLGRILAAQF
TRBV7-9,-,ASSLAFERGYT
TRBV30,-,AWSLQGTSYNT
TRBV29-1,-,SVDRGGTEAF
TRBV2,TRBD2,ASRPTSGRVKNIQY
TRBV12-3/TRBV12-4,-,ASSGTGTQETQY
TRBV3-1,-,ASSRPGLGGETQY
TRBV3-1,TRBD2,ASSQVLAGWVEQY
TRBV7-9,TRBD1,ASSRQKGQGARAAGELF
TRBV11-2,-,ASSLRRTNTGELF
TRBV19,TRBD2,ASSIGGRTYEQY
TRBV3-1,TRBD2,ASSQELAVASGSNEQY
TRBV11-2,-,ASSLDRYQPQH
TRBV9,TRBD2,ASSVGGGRDETQY
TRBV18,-,ASSPLPQGDYEQY
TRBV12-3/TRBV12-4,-,ASSLASTAKNIQY
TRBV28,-,ASSLSGLGGSGANVLT
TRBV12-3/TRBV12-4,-,ASSSQVGQPQH
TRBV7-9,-,ASSLGPDEQY
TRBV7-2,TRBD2,ASSLEIASGSTEQF